This T cell receptor beta chain was documented in a study of OX40 agonist ivuxolimab in advanced cancers. Study overall: With ivuxolimab, an agonistic anti-OX40 (CD134) antibody, patients were treated. Melanoma, hepatocellular carcinoma, head and neck or renal cell cancer occurred in dose-escalation patients. Findings and limits, study-wide: Low levels of normalized T-cell clonal expansion also appeared in some nonresponders.

Assay used: immunoSEQ multiplex PCR; TCRdb lists only in-frame clones, some missing. The sample lists about 43,000 clones; approximately 91% were seen once. After removal of 2 bases from V and 1 base from J, the junction contained 6 bases not matched to a gene. In germline, CDR1 is ENHRY, CDR2 SYGVKD. The CDR3 extends over 16 amino acids. Regarding this clone: As yet, its antigen is unknown.

This rearrangement joins TRBV10-3 to TRBJ2-7; TRBD1 aligns across 9 bases. The receptor was isolated from an adult with an advanced solid tumor such as melanoma, head and neck, liver or kidney cancer. The material was CD4+ or CD8+ T cells sorted from blood, obtained in a trial of the OX40 agonist ivuxolimab. The CDR3 sequence: CAISEPAGQGSYEQYF. The DNA of the CDR3 is TGTGCCATCAGTGAGCCCGCCGGACAGGGGTCCTACGAGCAGTACTTC.